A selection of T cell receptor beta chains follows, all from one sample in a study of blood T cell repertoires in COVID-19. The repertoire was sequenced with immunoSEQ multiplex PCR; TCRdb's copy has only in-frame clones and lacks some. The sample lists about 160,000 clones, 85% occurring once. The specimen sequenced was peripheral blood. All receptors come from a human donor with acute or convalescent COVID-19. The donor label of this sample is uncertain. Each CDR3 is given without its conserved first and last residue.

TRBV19	ASSIKGVGGGTDTQY
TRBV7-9	ASSPHMNTEAF
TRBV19	ASSPTGGSSYEQY
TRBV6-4	ASSDTYDWLAGVTQY
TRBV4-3	ASSQDRNTEAF
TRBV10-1	ASSEWAYNSPLH
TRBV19	ASEGGIVTGELF
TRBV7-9	ASSSQGRNYGYT
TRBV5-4	ASSLDPGSRNIQY
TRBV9	ASSVEGRGREKLF
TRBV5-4	ASSSQGVQGYT
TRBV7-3	ASSATQGRAYGYT
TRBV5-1	ASSTDTGRGAYNEQF
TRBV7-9	ASSRDRVFEGYT
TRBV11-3	ASSFGSGGVPYNEQF
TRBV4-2	ASSQDESAGGGYT
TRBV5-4	ASSLAVGVTDTQY
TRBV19	ASSIGTGSYNSPLH
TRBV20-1	SDWSEYGYT
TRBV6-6	ASSSGFNYGYT
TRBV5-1	ASSSVTEAF
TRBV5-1	ASSRQENTEAF
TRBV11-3	ASSPLGQGRAF
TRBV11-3	ASSLRIRGQETQY
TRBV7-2	ASSPTTGSSYEQY
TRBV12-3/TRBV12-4	ASSRTSGNEQF
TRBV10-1	ASSDGGTRYEQY
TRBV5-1	ASSPPGTYTEAF
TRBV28	ASSSHQPSGNTIY
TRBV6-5	ASSTPGQFYGYT
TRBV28	ASSPPGGLSGNTIY
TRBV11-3	ASSLGGTGELF
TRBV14	ASSQDYGAAAFAMGTEAF
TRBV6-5	ASSRQGARNEQF